What follows are 20 T cell receptor beta chains derived from one specimen sequenced in a study of blood T cell repertoires in COVID-19 (dated by TCRdb to about 2020). The receptor library was made with the immunoSEQ multiplex PCR assay. The immuneACCESS repertoire file appears here via TCRdb, limited to in-frame rearrangements. These files lack a portion of the clones; in checked studies, under half of the deficit traces to unresolved V genes, and the cause of the others is not known. The sample contains over 70,000 clones, roughly 85% of them found a single time. Of the sample, 10% to 11% is held by the ten largest clones. Sequenced material: peripheral blood. Receptor source: a man aged 55 to 70 with COVID-19, enrolled during active disease.

CDR3 bases: TGTGCCAGTAAGGGGCGTCAGGGAATGAACACTGAAGCTTTCTTT. Its protein is CASKGRQGMNTEAFF. The V gene is TRBV19, the J gene TRBJ1-1; a weak D match, TRBD1 (5 bases). Germline CDR1 LNHDA, CDR2 SQIVND (reference sequence). CDR3 size: 15 residues. V was pared by 7 bases and J by 0 bases, with 15 bases between.

The chain combines TRBV7-9 with TRBJ1-1; perhaps TRBD1 as D (5 bases). This CDR3 region has 14 residues. Germline V lookup: CDR1 SEHNR, CDR2 FQNEAQ (reference sequence). V lost 2 bases and J lost 0, with 7 bases in between. In DNA, the CDR3 is TGTGCCAGCAGCTTAAGACAGATGAACACTGAAGCTTTCTTT. Translating it yields CASSLRQMNTEAFF.

The J gene is TRBJ1-1, the V gene TRBV18; TRBD1 aligns across 7 bases. CDR3 length: 14 amino acids. Germline V gives CDR1 KGHSH, CDR2 LQKENI. The V segment lost 5 bases and the J segment 4 bases; nucleotides outside the gene matches: 7. CDR3 nucleotides: TGTGCCAGCTCAGAACAGGGGAGGTCCACTGAAGCTTTCTTT. This gives the protein CASSEQGRSTEAFF.

The genes are TRBV19 and TRBJ2-1; 9 nucleotides agree with TRBD1. The CDR3 runs 16 residues. Trimming took 6 bases from V and 5 from J; bases not matched to a gene: 11. Germline lookup yields CDR1 LNHDA and CDR2 SQIVND (reference sequence). In DNA, the CDR3 is TGTGCCAGTAGCCACCGTAGGGACAGGGTGGACAATGAGCAGTTCTTC. Protein sequence: CASSHRRDRVDNEQFF.

The chain uses TRBV6-5 and TRBJ2-7, with 7 bases fitting TRBD1. The CDR3 covers 15 residues. Trimming took 7 bases from V and 0 from J; bases not matched to a gene: 9. CDR1 is MNHEY and CDR2 is SVGAGI in the germline V gene. CDR3 in amino acids: CASNSGQRSSYEQYF. The CDR3 DNA is TGTGCCAGCAACTCGGGACAGAGGAGCTCCTACGAGCAGTACTTC.

V usage is TRBV18 and J usage is TRBJ1-1; 9 bases are shared with TRBD1. The V gene's germline CDR1 is KGHSH and CDR2 LQKENI. The CDR3 is made up of 16 amino acids. J gave up 1 base and V 4 bases, and 7 bases lay outside the gene matches. The CDR3 region has the DNA TGTGCCAGCTCACGACGACAGGGGGATTCGAACACTGAAGCTTTCTTT. Amino acids: CASSRRQGDSNTEAFF.

V usage is TRBV2 and J usage is TRBJ1-1, with 8 bases aligning to TRBD1. The junction had 6 bases not matched to a gene; V was cut back by 4 bases and J by 11 bases. CDR1 is SNHLY, CDR2 FYNNEI, per germline. This CDR3 has 12 residues. The CDR3 DNA reads as TGTGCCAGCAGTGTGACAGGGGCGGGTGCTTTCTTT. Its protein product is CASSVTGAGAFF.

V usage is TRBV2 and J usage is TRBJ2-2, with TRBD2 matching 7 bases. Trimming cost V 1 base and J 0 bases; bases outside gene matches: 5. This CDR3 has 17 amino acids. Germline V gene sequence: CDR1 SNHLY, CDR2 FYNNEI. The CDR3 loop is CASSEEDAGANTGELFF. The CDR3 DNA reads as TGTGCCAGCAGTGAAGAGGATGCGGGAGCGAACACCGGGGAGCTGTTTTTT.

The chain is built from TRBV2 and TRBJ2-2, with unresolved D. The V end lost 2 bases, the J end lost 0 bases, and 10 bases lay between the germline ends. This CDR3 comprises 16 residues. Germline assignment: CDR1 SNHLY and CDR2 FYNNEI. The CDR3: CASSELGSANTGELFF. The CDR3 DNA reads as TGTGCCAGCAGTGAATTAGGCAGCGCGAACACCGGGGAGCTGTTTTTT.

The chain combines TRBV28 with TRBJ1-5, with 8 bases aligning to TRBD1. With 5 bases clipped from V and 7 bases from J, the junction kept 10 bases outside the gene matches. This CDR3 is 15 amino acids long. Germline-derived CDR1 and CDR2 are MDHEN and SYDVKM. For the CDR3, the DNA is TGTGCCAGCAGTACAGGACAGGGTCGGGAACAGCCCCAGCATTTT. Its translation is CASSTGQGREQPQHF.

The genes are TRBV19 and TRBJ2-3; 10 bases match TRBD2. V trimming: 8 bases; J trimming: 3 bases; junction bases outside the gene matches: 8. Germline CDR1 reads LNHDA; CDR2 reads SQIVND (reference sequence). The CDR3 consists of 15 residues. This CDR3 reads CASGYASGGTDTQYF. DNA of the CDR3: TGTGCCAGTGGTTACGCTAGCGGGGGTACAGATACGCAGTATTTT.

The chain recombines TRBV15 with TRBJ2-7, with a weak D call TRBD2 (5 bases). V lost 0 bases to trimming and J lost 1 base, with 10 bases between them. Germline values: CDR1 LNHNV, CDR2 YYDKDF (reference sequence). CDR3 size: 15 residues. This CDR3 is CATSRERTGSYEQYF. CDR3 nucleotide sequence: TGTGCCACCAGCAGAGAACGGACGGGATCCTACGAGCAGTACTTC.

The genes are TRBV6-5 and TRBJ1-6; TRBD1 matches at 8 bases. Trimming cost V 2 bases and J 2 bases; bases outside gene matches: 2. In germline, CDR1 is MNHEY, CDR2 SVGAGI. The CDR3 is 16 residues long. The CDR3 loop reads CASSYDRGTYNSPLHF. CDR3 DNA sequence: TGTGCCAGCAGTTACGACAGGGGCACCTATAATTCACCCCTCCACTTT.

The chain joins TRBV2 to TRBJ1-5, with D perhaps matching TRBD1 (5 bases). Germline loops: CDR1 SNHLY, CDR2 FYNNEI. This CDR3 region has 16 residues. Trimming stripped 3 bases from V and 3 bases from J, with 15 bases between. CDR3 nucleotides: TGTGCCAGCAGTGAGAGACAGACAGCTATCAATCAGCCCCAGCATTTT. Residues: CASSERQTAINQPQHF.

The V and J genes are TRBV4-1 and TRBJ2-7; no reliable D call. This CDR3 region has 16 residues. Per the germline V gene, CDR1 is MGHRA and CDR2 is YSYEKL. Trimming left V 1 base short and J 0 bases short, with 13 bases between. Written as DNA, the CDR3 is TGCGCCAGCAGCCAAGTGTCCCTTCTCTCCTCCTACGAGCAGTACTTC. It codes for CASSQVSLLSSYEQYF.

The chain recombines TRBV19 with TRBJ1-6; TRBD1 aligns across 10 bases. In germline, CDR1 is LNHDA, CDR2 SQIVND (reference sequence). The CDR3 covers 13 residues. Trimming cost V 11 bases and J 6 bases; bases outside gene matches: 4. The CDR3 nucleotides are TGTGCCGCCGGACAGGGGGTTAATTCACCCCTCCACTTT. Its protein is CAAGQGVNSPLHF.

V and J are TRBV6-4 and TRBJ2-1; D not resolved. The germline V and J ends were trimmed by 7 bases and 8 bases, with 21 bases remaining between them. Germline CDR1 MRHNA, CDR2 SNTAGT. This CDR3 is 15 amino acids long. The CDR3 DNA follows: TGTGCCAGCAACAATTTCCAGGTCTTCTTCTATGAGCAGTTCTTC. It yields the protein CASNNFQVFFYEQFF.

The chain links TRBV3-1 (or the pseudogene TRBV3-2) to TRBJ2-1, with D possibly being TRBD1 (6 bases). The germline V and J ends were trimmed by 5 bases and 2 bases, with 16 bases remaining between them. CDR1 LGHDT and CDR2 YNNKEL come from the germline V gene (reference sequence). This CDR3 region has 16 residues. The CDR3 sequence is CASSFAGANPYNEQFF. In nucleotides, the CDR3 is TGTGCCAGCAGCTTCGCAGGGGCGAACCCCTACAATGAGCAGTTCTTC.

The V call is TRBV19, the J call TRBJ1-2; D unclear. The CDR3 sequence is 14 residues long. Trimming left V 7 bases short and J 3 bases short, with 15 bases between. Germline CDR1 LNHDA, CDR2 SQIVND (reference sequence). DNA of the CDR3: TGTGCCAGTATCCCCACGGGGTACCACTATGGCTACACCTTC. Residues: CASIPTGYHYGYTF.

In its sample, this clone was seen once. The chain is built from TRBV2 and TRBJ2-5; the match to TRBD2 covers 11 bases. This CDR3 comprises 16 residues. Germline values: CDR1 SNHLY, CDR2 FYNNEI. V gave up 6 bases and J gave up 7 bases; unmatched junction bases: 13. The DNA for the CDR3 is TGTGCCAGCAGCCAAAAGGGGACTAGCGGCCACCGGACCCAGTACTTC. This encodes CASSQKGTSGHRTQYF. Based on the CDR3 plus reference TRBV2 and TRBJ2-5, the full variable domain is EPEVTQTPSHQVTQMGQEVILRCVPISNHLYFYWYRQILGQKVEFLVSFYNNEISEKSEIFDDQFSVERPDGSNFTLKIRSTKLEDSAMYFCASSQKGTSGHRTQYFGPGTRLLVL.